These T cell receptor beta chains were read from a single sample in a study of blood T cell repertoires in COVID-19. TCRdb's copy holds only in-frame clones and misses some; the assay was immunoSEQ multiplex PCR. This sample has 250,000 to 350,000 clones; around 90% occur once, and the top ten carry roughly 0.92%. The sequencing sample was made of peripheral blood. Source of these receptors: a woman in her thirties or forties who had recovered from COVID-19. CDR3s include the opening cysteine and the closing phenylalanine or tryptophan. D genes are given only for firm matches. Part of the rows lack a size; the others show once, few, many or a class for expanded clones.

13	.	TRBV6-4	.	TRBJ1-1	CAEQGLGMAEAFF	TGCGCCGAGCAGGGACTAGGGATGGCTGAAGCTTTCTTT
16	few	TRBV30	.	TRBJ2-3	CAWSFIGTRITDTQYF	TGTGCCTGGAGTTTCATCGGGACTCGCATAACAGATACGCAGTATTTT
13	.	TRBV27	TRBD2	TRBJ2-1	CASRREGGNEQFF	TGTGCCAGCAGGCGGGAGGGCGGCAATGAGCAGTTCTTC
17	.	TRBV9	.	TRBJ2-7	CASSVYQPGHPAYEQYF	TGTGCCAGCAGCGTATATCAACCGGGACACCCTGCCTACGAGCAGTACTTC
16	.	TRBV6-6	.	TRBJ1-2	CASSYSIGQGSGGYTF	TGTGCCAGCAGTTACTCCATCGGGCAGGGGAGCGGTGGCTACACCTTC
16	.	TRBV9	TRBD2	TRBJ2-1	CASSAPSGRAYNEQFF	TGTGCCAGCAGCGCCCCTAGCGGGAGAGCATACAATGAGCAGTTCTTC
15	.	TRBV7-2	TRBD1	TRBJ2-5	CASSLTGTGGETQYF	TGTGCCAGCAGCCTCACCGGGACAGGCGGAGAGACCCAGTACTTC
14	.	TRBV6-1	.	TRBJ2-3	CASSSNSGTDTQYF	TGTGCCAGCAGTTCTAATAGCGGCACAGATACGCAGTATTTT
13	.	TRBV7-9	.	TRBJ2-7	CASSYGGAYEQYF	TGTGCCAGCAGCTACGGCGGGGCCTACGAGCAGTACTTC
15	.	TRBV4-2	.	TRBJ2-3	CASSPGLWGTDTQYF	TGTGCCAGCAGCCCGGGACTTTGGGGCACAGATACGCAGTATTTT